This is a list of T cell receptor beta chains from one sample in a study of cytomegalovirus exposure and HLA in healthy donors. Measured with immunoSEQ multiplex PCR; TCRdb has only the in-frame clones, and not every one. The data show approximately 170,000 clones, about 79% seen once. Material for sequencing was PBMCs. Receptor source: a female donor in good health and CMV-seronegative. CDR3s include the opening cysteine and the closing phenylalanine or tryptophan. The D gene is left open where the match is weak. Rows may omit the clone size; those that give it use once, few, many or a size class.

d_call j_call clone_size v_call cdr3_nt cdr3_aa
TRBD2 TRBJ2-1 - TRBV4-2 TGTGCCAGCAGCCAAGGTGAACTAGCGGGACAGTTCTTC CASSQGELAGQFF
TRBD2 TRBJ2-4 - TRBV30 TGTGCCTGGAGGGCGGGGGGGCGGGGCAAAAACATTCAGTACTTC CAWRAGGRGKNIQYF
- TRBJ2-1 - TRBV5-1 TGCGCCAGCAGCTTGTCTGGGGCAGCCTACAATGAGCAGTTCTTC CASSLSGAAYNEQFF
- TRBJ1-1 - TRBV5-4 TGTGCCAGCAGCCCGGGACTGAGGAACACTGAAGCTTTCTTT CASSPGLRNTEAFF
- TRBJ1-1 - TRBV27 TGTGCCAGCAGTTTATCCGTGCAGGGGAACACTGAAGCTTTCTTT CASSLSVQGNTEAFF
- TRBJ1-1 - TRBV2 TGTGCCAGCAGAACACAGATCCTAAACATGAACACTGAAGCTTTCTTT CASRTQILNMNTEAFF
- TRBJ2-7 - TRBV6-5 TGTGCCAGCAGTTCGGGCAGCCGGGGGTCTTCCTACGAGCAGTACTTC CASSSGSRGSSYEQYF
TRBD1 TRBJ2-3 few TRBV28 TGTGCCAGCAGACAGGGGAGCACAGATACGCAGTATTTT CASRQGSTDTQYF
TRBD2 TRBJ2-5 - TRBV27 TGTGCCAGACAGACTAGCCGGGGACCTCCTGAAGAGACCCAGTACTTC CARQTSRGPPEETQYF
- TRBJ2-4 - TRBV9 TGTGCCAGCAGCGTAGGGAGTGCCGCGAACATTCAGTACTTC CASSVGSAANIQYF
TRBD1 TRBJ2-2 - TRBV7-9 TGTGCCAGCAGCGATAACAGGGGGCCTTATTCCGCGAACACCGGGGAGCTGTTTTTT CASSDNRGPYSANTGELFF
- TRBJ1-4 few TRBV19 TGTGCCAGTAGTCAAGGGGGTCAGGCGAGCCTTCGGGGCGAAAAACTGTTTTTT CASSQGGQASLRGEKLFF
TRBD1 TRBJ2-5 once TRBV6-6 TGTGCCAACAGACAGGGAAGGGAGACCCAGTACTTC CANRQGRETQYF
TRBD1 TRBJ1-2 - TRBV6-5 TGTGCCAGCAGTCCCCCACATAGGACAGGCGATGGCTACACCTTC CASSPPHRTGDGYTF
- TRBJ2-7 - TRBV7-9 TGTGCCAGCGCCACCCCCGGGACTGGGGGCTACGAGCAGTACTTC CASATPGTGGYEQYF
TRBD1 TRBJ2-7 - TRBV25-1 TGTGCCAGCAGTGATCCCGGGACAGGGTCCGACGGGCAGTACTTC CASSDPGTGSDGQYF
TRBD1 TRBJ1-2 - TRBV9 TGTGCCAGCAGCAACACAGGGGGAGCTAACTATGGCTACACCTTC CASSNTGGANYGYTF
- TRBJ2-6 few TRBV19 TGTGCCAGTAGTATAGACAGGGGTAGTGGGGCCAACGGCCTGACTTTC CASSIDRGSGANGLTF
TRBD1 TRBJ2-7 few TRBV7-9 TGTGCCAGCAGCTTTTCCGGGACAGTTGGATCCGAGCAGTACTTC CASSFSGTVGSEQYF
TRBD1 TRBJ1-2 - TRBV7-9 TGTGCCAGCAGCTCTGCCCGGGGGACAGATAACTATGGCTACACCTTC CASSSARGTDNYGYTF
TRBD2 TRBJ2-7 - TRBV7-7 TGTGCCAGCAGCTTAGGTCCTAGCGGCTACGAGCAGTACTTC CASSLGPSGYEQYF
- TRBJ2-2 - TRBV2 TGTGCCAGCAGTGTAACGGGGACACGCGCCGGGGAGCTGTTTTTT CASSVTGTRAGELFF
TRBD2 TRBJ2-3 - TRBV27 TGTGCCAGCAGTCCCTTAGCGGGAGGTTACACAGATACGCAGTATTTT CASSPLAGGYTDTQYF
TRBD2 TRBJ2-7 - TRBV11-1 TGTGCCAGCAGCATGACTAGCGGGACGTCCTACGAGCAGTACTTC CASSMTSGTSYEQYF
- TRBJ2-2 - TRBV4-1 TGCGCCAGCAGCCGTTCTGGAGGGGGGGAGCTGTTTTTT CASSRSGGGELFF
TRBD1 TRBJ1-6 once TRBV27 TGTGCCAGCAGTGATAGGGGGCGTAATTCACCCCTCCACTTT CASSDRGRNSPLHF
TRBD1 TRBJ1-6 - TRBV7-2 TGTGCCAGCAGCCCTATGGGTTCGGGACAGAGAAATTCACCCCTCCACTTT CASSPMGSGQRNSPLHF
- TRBJ2-7 - TRBV18 TGTGCCAGCTCACCACCGGAGACCCAGGAGCAGTACTTC CASSPPETQEQYF
- TRBJ2-7 - TRBV4-3 TGCGCCAGCAGCCAAGATCGTAGCGGTGAATACGAGCAGTACTTC CASSQDRSGEYEQYF
TRBD1 TRBJ1-3 - TRBV4-3 TGCGCCAGCAGCCATCTCTCCGGACAGGGAATGGCTGGAAACACCATATATTTT CASSHLSGQGMAGNTIYF
- TRBJ1-3 - TRBV5-4 TGTGCCAGCAGCCCGGACTCACGCTCTGGAAACACCATATATTTT CASSPDSRSGNTIYF
TRBD1 TRBJ1-1 few TRBV27 TGTGCCAGCGGCACCCCCTCAGGGGGGCTGAACACTGAAGCTTTCTTT CASGTPSGGLNTEAFF
- TRBJ1-4 - TRBV4-1 TGCGCCAGCAGCCAAGAGCCTTCGGGTACTAATGAAAAACTGTTTTTT CASSQEPSGTNEKLFF
- TRBJ2-3 - TRBV7-2 TGTGCCAGCAGCCCCTATTACCCAGATACGCAGTATTTT CASSPYYPDTQYF
- TRBJ2-6 few TRBV5-1 TGCGCCAGCAGCTTGGGACAGCCCAGCTCTGGGGCCAACGTCCTGACTTTC CASSLGQPSSGANVLTF
TRBD1 TRBJ2-1 - TRBV27 TGTGCCAGCAGTTTAATGCGGCTGAGGAGGAAAAGGGGGCGATGGCTAAATGAGCAGTTCTTC CASSLMRLRRKRGRWLNEQFF
- TRBJ2-1 - TRBV30 TGTGCCTGGAGCCCCCGGCTAGTATCTAGCAATGAGCAGTTCTTC CAWSPRLVSSNEQFF
TRBD2 TRBJ2-5 - TRBV18 TGTGCCAGCTCAAATGCCGCTAAAGGGCGGGGGAGCAGAGAGACCCAGTACTTC CASSNAAKGRGSRETQYF
TRBD2 TRBJ2-3 - TRBV5-4 TGTGCCAGCAGCCCACCGAGGGAGCGGGGCCGCACAGATACGCAGTATTTT CASSPPRERGRTDTQYF
TRBD1 TRBJ2-7 many TRBV18 TGTGCCAGCTCACCGTTCTACGGACAGGGGGAGGGTATCTACGAGCAGTACTTC CASSPFYGQGEGIYEQYF
- TRBJ1-1 - TRBV27 TGTGCCAGCAGTTTGGTACCCGGGGGGACTGAAGCTTTCTTT CASSLVPGGTEAFF
- TRBJ1-5 - TRBV19 TGTGCCAGTAGTATCTTGAATCAGCCCCAGCATTTT CASSILNQPQHF
- TRBJ2-7 once TRBV28 TGTGCCAGCAGTCACGACAGCCTGGTCTTC CASSHDSLVF
- TRBJ2-2 - TRBV23-1 TGCGCCAGCACCCTCCCTTCGGGGAACACCGGGGAGCTGTTTTTT CASTLPSGNTGELFF
- TRBJ1-1 - TRBV7-9 TGTGCCAGCAGTCCCCAGGGTAGTATGATTAACACTGAAGCTTTCTTT CASSPQGSMINTEAFF
- TRBJ2-1 - TRBV7-8 TGTGCCAGCAGCTTAGGGACTCCGGAGCAGTTCTTC CASSLGTPEQFF
- TRBJ1-5 - TRBV30 TGTGCCTGGAGTGTGGCCCTCCTCCAACATAGCAATCAGCCCCAGCATTTT CAWSVALLQHSNQPQHF
- TRBJ2-7 - TRBV6-5 TGTGCCAGCTCAAGGACAGTTAACTACGAGCAGTACTTC CASSRTVNYEQYF
TRBD2 TRBJ2-1 - TRBV11-3 TGTGCCAGCCGCCATGGGGGGGTTTACAATGAGCAGTTCTTC CASRHGGVYNEQFF
- TRBJ1-2 few TRBV7-2 TGTGCCAGCATCGAAGGGAGGTCCGGTGGCTACACCTTC CASIEGRSGGYTF
- TRBJ1-2 once TRBV19 TGTGCCAGTAGTATACCGGGTGTTCTCGGTGGCTACACCTTC CASSIPGVLGGYTF
- TRBJ1-2 few TRBV5-5 TGTGCCAGCAGCCTACAAGAAGCAGGGCCCTATGGCTACACCTTC CASSLQEAGPYGYTF
TRBD2 TRBJ2-7 - TRBV11-3 TGTGCCAGCAGCCGCAGGACTAGCGGGAGGGAAGATGAGCAGTACTTC CASSRRTSGREDEQYF
- TRBJ2-1 once TRBV27 TGTGCCAGCAGCGAAACGAGGTTCAACAATGAGCAGTTCTTC CASSETRFNNEQFF
- TRBJ2-7 - TRBV7-2 TGTGCCAGCAGCTGGGGAAGAGGGGAGCAGTACTTC CASSWGRGEQYF